Listed below are T cell receptor beta chains from one sample, sequenced in a study of shared clonotypes between healthy human individuals. This table comes from immunoSEQ multiplex PCR, and its TCRdb copy is limited to in-frame clones, with some not included. Among 2,500,000 or so clones listed, approximately 94% were seen once. Material for sequencing was naive CD4+ T cells sorted from blood. These receptors were collected from a man aged 18 to 30 in good health. Both conserved end residues are part of each CDR3. A D gene is named only where the DNA matches it firmly. For some rows the clone size is stated as once, few or many, or as a class when expanded; others skip it.

TRBD1,-,12,TRBJ1-2,TRBV19,TGTGCCAGTAGTATAGGGACAGGCGGCTACACCTTC,CASSIGTGGYTF
-,-,14,TRBJ2-7,TRBV5-1,TGCGCCAGCAGCTTTGGGGACAACCTATACGAGCAGTACTTC,CASSFGDNLYEQYF
TRBD2,-,16,TRBJ2-1,TRBV5-4,TGTGCCAGCAGCCCCGGGCTAGCGGAACCCTACAATGAGCAGTTCTTC,CASSPGLAEPYNEQFF
-,-,15,TRBJ2-1,TRBV5-1,TGCGCCAGCAGCTTGGGAAAGGGGCTCAGCGATGAGCAGTTCTTC,CASSLGKGLSDEQFF
-,-,11,TRBJ1-3,TRBV30,TGTGCCTGGATGGCAGCCTGGACCATATATTTT,CAWMAAWTIYF
TRBD1,few,15,TRBJ2-7,TRBV19,TGTGCCAGTAGTCGCCGGGGACAGGGGTGGGACGAGCAGTACTTC,CASSRRGQGWDEQYF
-,-,13,TRBJ2-5,TRBV30,TGTGCCTGGAGTGTAGGGAAACCTGGAGAGCAGTACTTC,CAWSVGKPGEQYF
-,few,13,TRBJ1-1,TRBV6-4,TGTGCCAGCAGTGCATCAGAGAACACTGAAGCTTTCTTT,CASSASENTEAFF
-,-,13,TRBJ2-7,TRBV10-3,TGTGCCATCAGTCCAGGAACCGACTACGAGCAGTACTTC,CAISPGTDYEQYF
-,-,10,TRBJ2-5,TRBV30,TGTGCCTGGAGAAAGGAGACCCAGTACTTC,CAWRKETQYF
-,-,15,TRBJ2-7,TRBV11-2,TGTGCCAGCAGCTTAGAGGCATTAAATACCTACGAGCAGTACTTC,CASSLEALNTYEQYF
TRBD2,-,14,TRBJ2-7,TRBV13,TGTGCCAGCGGGTCTAGCGGGGGGCCCCTCGAGCAGTACTTC,CASGSSGGPLEQYF
TRBD2,-,14,TRBJ2-7,TRBV15,TGTGCCACTCAGCCTGGGGGGGAAATGTACGAGCAGTACTTC,CATQPGGEMYEQYF
TRBD2,-,16,TRBJ2-1,TRBV29-1,TGCAGCTCCCCTGGGCTAAAGACTAGCGTCTACAATGAGCAGTTCTTC,CSSPGLKTSVYNEQFF
-,-,10,TRBJ2-7,TRBV20-1,TGCAGTGCTAGAGGGGTCGAGCAGTACTTC,CSARGVEQYF
TRBD1,-,15,TRBJ1-1,TRBV7-2,TGTGCCAGCAGCTCAAGGACAGGCCCGAACACTGAAGCTTTCTTT,CASSSRTGPNTEAFF
-,-,15,TRBJ2-5,TRBV4-1,TGCGCCAGCAGCCAAATAGGGACGAGTCAAGAGACCCAGTACTTC,CASSQIGTSQETQYF
-,-,15,TRBJ1-4,TRBV11-2,TGTGCCAGCAGCTCCCTGGACAGTTCTAATGAAAAACTGTTTTTT,CASSSLDSSNEKLFF
-,-,14,TRBJ1-6,TRBV6-5,TGTGCCAGCAGCCCAAGGGACGTGAATTCACCCCTCCACTTT,CASSPRDVNSPLHF
TRBD1,-,15,TRBJ1-4,TRBV27,TGTGCCAGCAGAAGGACAGGGACGGGGGTTGAAAAACTGTTTTTT,CASRRTGTGVEKLFF
-,-,11,TRBJ2-5,TRBV6-6,TGTGCCAGCAGGGGACGGACAGAAGAGTACTTC,CASRGRTEEYF
-,-,14,TRBJ1-6,TRBV9,TGTGCCAGCAGCGGGCCGGGACAACAATCACCCCTCCACTTT,CASSGPGQQSPLHF
TRBD2,-,16,TRBJ2-3,TRBV27,TGTGCCAGCAGTTTAGCCCACGGGGGGAGAACAGATACGCAGTATTTT,CASSLAHGGRTDTQYF
-,-,13,TRBJ2-7,TRBV5-1,TGCGCCAGCAGCGGACAGATATCCTACGAGCAGTACTTC,CASSGQISYEQYF
-,-,15,TRBJ2-3,TRBV18,TGTGCCAGCTCACCACCGAGTTTAGGCACAGATACGCAGTATTTT,CASSPPSLGTDTQYF
-,-,15,TRBJ2-7,TRBV19,TGTGCCAGTAGTGTCCCTGGCGGAGCTTCCTACGAGCAGTACTTC,CASSVPGGASYEQYF